This TCR beta chain was captured in a study of cytomegalovirus exposure and HLA in healthy donors. From germline, CDR1 is SNHLY and CDR2 FYNNEI. CDR3 length: 14 amino acids. The ends were cut back, 7 bases at V and 8 bases at J, with 17 bases in the middle. The study ran its PCR with 60 Vbeta and 13 Jbeta primers. Data came from immunoSEQ multiplex PCR; TCRdb stores just in-frame clones and leaves some out. This table holds around 150,000 clones, around 76% found once. The sample was PBMCs. The gene calls are TRBV2 and TRBJ2-2; D gene ambiguous. The clonotype was recovered from a female donor in good health and CMV-seronegative. CDR3 region: CASTPLFVRGELFF. CDR3 in DNA: TGTGCCAGCACCCCCCTTTTCGTGCGTGGGGAGCTGTTTTTT.